These T cell receptor beta chains were read from a single sample in a study of blood T cell repertoires in COVID-19. Sequenced by immunoSEQ multiplex PCR; TCRdb stores in-frame clones only, minus some. The sample has 120,000 or so clones, 80% to 90% seen once; the top ten hold 16%. The sample comprised peripheral blood. These receptors were taken from a woman in her sixties with acute or convalescent COVID-19. Each CDR3 is given with its conserved first and last residue. D genes are given only for firm matches. The size entry is marked missing in some rows and otherwise reads once, few, many or a size class.

cdr3_aa: CASSLARGHIATNEKLFF; cdr3_nt: TGCGCCAGCAGCTTGGCCAGGGGACATATTGCAACTAATGAAAAACTGTTTTTT; v_call: TRBV5-1; d_call: NA; j_call: TRBJ1-4; clone_size: NA
cdr3_aa: CASSRLGNSPLHF; cdr3_nt: TGTGCCAGCAGCCGTCTCGGGAATTCACCCCTCCACTTT; v_call: TRBV11-1; d_call: NA; j_call: TRBJ1-6; clone_size: NA
cdr3_aa: CASSLLAVNSPLHF; cdr3_nt: TGTGCCAGCAGCTTACTGGCAGTGAATTCACCCCTCCACTTT; v_call: TRBV13; d_call: NA; j_call: TRBJ1-6; clone_size: NA
cdr3_aa: CASSVAGIRGSPLHF; cdr3_nt: TGTGCCAGCAGCGTAGCCGGGATACGAGGGTCACCCCTCCACTTT; v_call: TRBV9; d_call: NA; j_call: TRBJ1-6; clone_size: NA
cdr3_aa: CASSERLAGVYNEQFF; cdr3_nt: TGTGCCAGCAGTGAACGGCTAGCGGGGGTCTACAATGAGCAGTTCTTC; v_call: TRBV25-1; d_call: TRBD2; j_call: TRBJ2-1; clone_size: NA
cdr3_aa: CASSYLHGQPYEQYF; cdr3_nt: TGTGCCAGCAGTTACCTGCACGGACAGCCCTACGAGCAGTACTTC; v_call: TRBV28; d_call: NA; j_call: TRBJ2-7; clone_size: NA
cdr3_aa: CATSGLDSYEQYF; cdr3_nt: TGTGCCACCAGCGGACTAGACTCCTACGAGCAGTACTTC; v_call: TRBV15; d_call: TRBD2; j_call: TRBJ2-7; clone_size: NA
cdr3_aa: CASSGGGTGDYEQYF; cdr3_nt: TGCGCCAGCAGCGGGGGCGGGACAGGCGATTACGAGCAGTACTTC; v_call: TRBV5-1; d_call: TRBD1; j_call: TRBJ2-7; clone_size: once
cdr3_aa: CASSERQGYEQYF; cdr3_nt: TGTGCCAGCAGTGAGAGACAGGGCTACGAGCAGTACTTC; v_call: TRBV6-1; d_call: TRBD1; j_call: TRBJ2-7; clone_size: NA
cdr3_aa: CASSAGTSGGGEQFF; cdr3_nt: TGTGCCAGCAGCGCTGGGACTAGCGGGGGGGGTGAGCAGTTCTTC; v_call: TRBV7-8; d_call: TRBD2; j_call: TRBJ2-1; clone_size: once
cdr3_aa: CASSFAGQQETQYF; cdr3_nt: TGTGCCAGCAGCTTCGCCGGACAGCAAGAGACCCAGTACTTC; v_call: TRBV9; d_call: NA; j_call: TRBJ2-5; clone_size: NA
cdr3_aa: CAINILAGGTDTQYF; cdr3_nt: TGTGCCATCAATATTCTAGCGGGGGGCACAGATACGCAGTATTTT; v_call: TRBV5-4; d_call: TRBD2; j_call: TRBJ2-3; clone_size: NA
cdr3_aa: CASSQSRVRGPRGAFF; cdr3_nt: TGCGCCAGCAGCCAATCTCGTGTGAGAGGCCCCAGAGGCGCTTTCTTT; v_call: TRBV4-1; d_call: NA; j_call: TRBJ1-1; clone_size: NA
cdr3_aa: CASSEPGHGEKLFF; cdr3_nt: TGTGCCAGCAGTGAACCGGGACACGGGGAAAAACTGTTTTTT; v_call: TRBV6-1; d_call: NA; j_call: TRBJ1-4; clone_size: few
cdr3_aa: CASDVQGADGYTF; cdr3_nt: TGTGCCAGTGACGTACAGGGGGCCGACGGCTACACCTTC; v_call: TRBV2; d_call: TRBD1; j_call: TRBJ1-2; clone_size: once
cdr3_aa: CASSLPDQDTEAFF; cdr3_nt: TGTGCCAGCAGCTTGCCCGACCAGGACACTGAAGCTTTCTTT; v_call: TRBV5-4; d_call: NA; j_call: TRBJ1-1; clone_size: NA
cdr3_aa: CASAAGGLTDTQYF; cdr3_nt: TGCGCCAGCGCCGCAGGGGGCCTCACAGATACGCAGTATTTT; v_call: TRBV5-1; d_call: TRBD1; j_call: TRBJ2-3; clone_size: once
cdr3_aa: CASSLAAGWDSPLHF; cdr3_nt: TGCGCCAGCAGCTTGGCCGCGGGTTGGGATTCACCCCTCCACTTT; v_call: TRBV5-1; d_call: NA; j_call: TRBJ1-6; clone_size: few
cdr3_aa: CAWRLAGDRNIQYF; cdr3_nt: TGTGCCTGGAGACTAGCGGGGGATAGAAACATTCAGTACTTC; v_call: TRBV30; d_call: TRBD2; j_call: TRBJ2-4; clone_size: NA
cdr3_aa: CATSRGDQSHLETQYF; cdr3_nt: TGTGCCACCAGCAGAGGTGATCAATCCCACTTAGAGACCCAGTACTTC; v_call: TRBV15; d_call: NA; j_call: TRBJ2-5; clone_size: NA
cdr3_aa: CASSEQSFGYTF; cdr3_nt: TGTGCCAGCAGTGAACAGTCATTTGGCTACACCTTC; v_call: TRBV2; d_call: NA; j_call: TRBJ1-2; clone_size: few
cdr3_aa: CASSRGVDTGYTF; cdr3_nt: TGTGCCAGCAGTAGGGGCGTGGATACTGGCTACACCTTC; v_call: TRBV12-3/TRBV12-4; d_call: NA; j_call: TRBJ1-2; clone_size: NA
cdr3_aa: CASSQDDSREPFDEQYF; cdr3_nt: TGTGCCAGCAGCCAAGACGACTCCAGGGAACCCTTCGACGAGCAGTACTTC; v_call: TRBV3-1/TRBV3-2; d_call: NA; j_call: TRBJ2-7; clone_size: few
cdr3_aa: CASSSLGIAGFTDTQYF; cdr3_nt: TGTGCCAGCAGCTCCCTAGGAATAGCGGGGTTCACAGATACGCAGTATTTT; v_call: TRBV7-2; d_call: TRBD2; j_call: TRBJ2-3; clone_size: NA
cdr3_aa: CASKDRVSYNEQFF; cdr3_nt: TGTGCCAGCAAGGACAGGGTATCCTACAATGAGCAGTTCTTC; v_call: TRBV2; d_call: TRBD1; j_call: TRBJ2-1; clone_size: NA
cdr3_aa: CAWNRGNSNQPQHF; cdr3_nt: TGTGCCTGGAACAGGGGGAATAGCAATCAGCCCCAGCATTTT; v_call: TRBV30; d_call: TRBD1; j_call: TRBJ1-5; clone_size: NA
cdr3_aa: CASLHSSGANVLTF; cdr3_nt: TGTGCCAGTTTACACAGCTCTGGGGCCAACGTCCTGACTTTC; v_call: TRBV19; d_call: NA; j_call: TRBJ2-6; clone_size: once
cdr3_aa: CATSAGWQGDTGELFF; cdr3_nt: TGTGCCACCAGTGCCGGGTGGCAGGGGGACACCGGGGAGCTGTTTTTT; v_call: TRBV24-1; d_call: TRBD1; j_call: TRBJ2-2; clone_size: NA
cdr3_aa: CASGAWEGQPQHF; cdr3_nt: TGTGCTAGTGGTGCGTGGGAGGGGCAGCCCCAGCATTTT; v_call: TRBV12-5; d_call: NA; j_call: TRBJ1-5; clone_size: NA
cdr3_aa: CASSQDRQSFYGYTF; cdr3_nt: TGTGCCAGCAGCCAAGATAGACAGTCCTTTTATGGCTACACCTTC; v_call: TRBV3-1/TRBV3-2; d_call: NA; j_call: TRBJ1-2; clone_size: NA
cdr3_aa: CASSPERGGRETQYF; cdr3_nt: TGTGCTAGCAGCCCCGAGCGGGGGGGCCGAGAGACCCAGTACTTC; v_call: TRBV7-7; d_call: TRBD2; j_call: TRBJ2-5; clone_size: few
cdr3_aa: CASSSPRVNREDTQYF; cdr3_nt: TGTGCCAGCAGTTCCCCCAGAGTTAACAGGGAGGATACGCAGTATTTT; v_call: TRBV28; d_call: NA; j_call: TRBJ2-3; clone_size: once
cdr3_aa: CSASLLAGTDTQYF; cdr3_nt: TGCAGTGCTAGTCTCCTAGCAGGCACAGATACGCAGTATTTT; v_call: TRBV20-1; d_call: NA; j_call: TRBJ2-3; clone_size: NA
cdr3_aa: CASSDPDRHSNQPQHF; cdr3_nt: TGTGCCAGCAGTGACCCGGACAGGCATAGCAATCAGCCCCAGCATTTT; v_call: TRBV2; d_call: TRBD1; j_call: TRBJ1-5; clone_size: NA
cdr3_aa: CASSLSDRVDQPQHF; cdr3_nt: TGCGCCAGCAGCTTGTCGGACAGGGTGGATCAGCCCCAGCATTTT; v_call: TRBV5-1; d_call: TRBD1; j_call: TRBJ1-5; clone_size: NA
cdr3_aa: CASSLLTGDSAEAFF; cdr3_nt: TGTGCCAGCAGCTTACTGACAGGGGATTCGGCTGAAGCTTTCTTT; v_call: TRBV7-7; d_call: TRBD1; j_call: TRBJ1-1; clone_size: NA
cdr3_aa: CASRSTRDQVEGYF; cdr3_nt: TGTGCCAGCAGATCCACCCGAGACCAGGTCGAGGGGTACTTC; v_call: TRBV6-5; d_call: NA; j_call: TRBJ2-7; clone_size: NA
cdr3_aa: CSASLGGGATGELFF; cdr3_nt: TGCAGTGCTAGTCTCGGAGGGGGGGCTACCGGGGAGCTGTTTTTT; v_call: TRBV20-1; d_call: NA; j_call: TRBJ2-2; clone_size: NA
cdr3_aa: CATRQGGYEQYF; cdr3_nt: TGTGCCACCCGACAGGGGGGCTACGAGCAGTACTTC; v_call: TRBV10-3; d_call: TRBD1; j_call: TRBJ2-7; clone_size: NA
cdr3_aa: CASSPDRDYTDTQYF; cdr3_nt: TGTGCCAGCAGCCCAGACCGGGATTACACAGATACGCAGTATTTT; v_call: TRBV7-6; d_call: NA; j_call: TRBJ2-3; clone_size: few